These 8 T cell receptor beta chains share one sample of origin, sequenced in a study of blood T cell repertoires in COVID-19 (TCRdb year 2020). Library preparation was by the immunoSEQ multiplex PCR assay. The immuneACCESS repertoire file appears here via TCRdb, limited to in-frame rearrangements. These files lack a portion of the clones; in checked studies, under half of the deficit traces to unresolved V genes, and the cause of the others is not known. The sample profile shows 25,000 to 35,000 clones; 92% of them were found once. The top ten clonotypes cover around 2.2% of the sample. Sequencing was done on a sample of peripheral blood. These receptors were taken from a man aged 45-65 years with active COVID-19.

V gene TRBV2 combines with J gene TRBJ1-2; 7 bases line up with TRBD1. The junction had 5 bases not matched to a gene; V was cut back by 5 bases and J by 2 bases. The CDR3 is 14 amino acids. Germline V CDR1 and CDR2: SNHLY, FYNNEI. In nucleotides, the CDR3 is TGTGCCAGCAGTTTCGACAGGGCGAACTATGGCTACACCTTC. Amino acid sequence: CASSFDRANYGYTF.

The CDR3: CASSLNGQGGPGYAYEQYF. The DNA for the CDR3 is TGTGCCAGCAGTTTAAATGGGCAGGGGGGTCCCGGATACGCCTACGAGCAGTACTTC. J is TRBJ2-7 and V is TRBV27, with D perhaps matching TRBD1 (7 bases). The CDR3 has 19 residues. Trimming stripped 2 bases from V and 2 bases from J, with 25 bases between. The germline V gene has CDR1 MNHEY and CDR2 SMNVEV (reference sequence).

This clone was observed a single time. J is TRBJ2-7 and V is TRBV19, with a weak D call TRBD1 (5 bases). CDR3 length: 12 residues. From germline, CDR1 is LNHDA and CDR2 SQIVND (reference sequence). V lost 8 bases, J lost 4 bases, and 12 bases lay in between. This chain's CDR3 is CASPREGYEQYF. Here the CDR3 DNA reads TGTGCCAGTCCCAGGGAAGGGTACGAGCAGTACTTC.

CDR3 residues: CASRPQENTEAFF. In DNA, the CDR3 is TGTGCCAGCAGGCCCCAGGAGAACACTGAAGCTTTCTTT. This chain connects TRBV6-6 to TRBJ1-1; no reliable D call. V lost 6 bases to trimming and J lost 1 base, with 9 bases between them. CDR3 length equals 13 residues. Germline V lookup: CDR1 MNHNY, CDR2 SVGAGI (reference sequence).

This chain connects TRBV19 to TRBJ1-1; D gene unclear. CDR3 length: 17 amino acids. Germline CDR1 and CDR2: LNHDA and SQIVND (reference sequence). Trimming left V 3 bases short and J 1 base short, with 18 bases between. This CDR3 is CASSMLGAGKRNTEAFF. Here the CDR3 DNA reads TGTGCCAGTAGTATGCTGGGCGCAGGTAAACGGAACACTGAAGCTTTCTTT.

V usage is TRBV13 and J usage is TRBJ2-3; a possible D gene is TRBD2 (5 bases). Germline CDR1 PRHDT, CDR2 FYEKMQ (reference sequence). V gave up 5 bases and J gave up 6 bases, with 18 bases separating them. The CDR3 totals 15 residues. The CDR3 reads CASSLRTGSGDTQYF. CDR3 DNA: TGTGCCAGCAGCCTCCGGACTGGGTCGGGGGATACGCAGTATTTT.

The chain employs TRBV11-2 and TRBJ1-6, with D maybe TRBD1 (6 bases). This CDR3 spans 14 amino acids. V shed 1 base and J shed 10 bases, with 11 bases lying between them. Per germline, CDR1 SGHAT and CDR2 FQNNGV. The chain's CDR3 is CASSLGGRGSPLHF. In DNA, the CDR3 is TGTGCCAGCAGCTTAGGGGGGCGGGGGTCACCCCTCCACTTT.

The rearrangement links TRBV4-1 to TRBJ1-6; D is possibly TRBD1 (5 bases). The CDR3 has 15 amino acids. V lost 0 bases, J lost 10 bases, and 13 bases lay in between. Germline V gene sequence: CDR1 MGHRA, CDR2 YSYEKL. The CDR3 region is CASSQEDSPSSPLHF. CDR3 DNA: TGCGCCAGCAGCCAAGAAGACAGTCCCTCCTCACCCCTCCACTTT.